Below, one T cell receptor beta chain is given with its context. What it recognizes is unknown. This sample is drawn from a study of T cell responses to AZD1222 COVID-19 vaccine. Study findings and constraints: Donors skewed white British and female; clonal diversity was possibly underestimated. Variant regions that are unmutated are reportedly the target of nearly half of spike-specific TCRs. Spike was spanned by vaccine-associated CD4 TCRs, which were dominant at 160-218 and 743-854.

The J segment lost 2 bases and the V segment lost 8 bases, leaving 16 bases of the junction unmatched. Germline CDR1 SGHNT, CDR2 YENEEA. The CDR3 sequence is 17 residues long. Here immunoSEQ multiplex PCR was the method, and the copy in TCRdb shows in-frame clones only, minus some. The table has approximately 130,000 clones, over 75% seen once; the top ten hold around 5.3%. The TCR sequence derives from an adult who received the AZD1222 COVID-19 vaccine. The V call is TRBV11-3, the J call TRBJ1-2; 8 bases line up with TRBD1. This material consisted of peripheral blood, taken 28 days after the second AZD1222 dose. CDR3 loop: CASSSSDREFLNYGYTF. CDR3 nucleotides: TGTGCCAGCTCATCTTCGGACAGGGAATTTCTCAACTATGGCTACACCTTC.